Below are 26 T cell receptor beta chains sequenced from a single sample in a study of cytomegalovirus exposure and HLA in healthy donors. Both 60 Vbeta primers and 13 Jbeta primers went into the PCR. Some clones are missing from TCRdb's copy, which holds only in-frame ones; the method was immunoSEQ multiplex PCR. Here the sample spans some 250,000 clones, roughly 82% being singletons. Sequenced sample: PBMCs. All receptors derive from a middle-aged woman in good health and CMV-seropositive.

Here the CDR3 DNA reads TGTGCCAGCCGCCTGGAGGACCACGAGCAGTACTTC. Translated, it gives CASRLEDHEQYF. The chain has TRBV6-6 and TRBJ2-7, with a tentative D call TRBD2 (5 bases). V was cut by 8 bases and J by 5 bases, with 13 bases left in between. The CDR3 covers 12 residues. CDR1 and CDR2 from the germline V gene are MNHNY and SVGAGI (reference sequence).

The V gene is TRBV2, the J gene TRBJ1-5; TRBD1 aligns across 11 bases. From germline, CDR1 is SNHLY and CDR2 FYNNEI. This CDR3 comprises 14 residues. V lost 6 bases and J lost 6; bases outside the gene matches: 4. CDR3 region: CASSPGQGVQPQHF. As DNA, the CDR3 is TGTGCCAGCAGCCCGGGACAGGGGGTTCAGCCCCAGCATTTT.

The chain's CDR3 is CASSLFGGADGELFF. The DNA of the CDR3 is TGTGCCAGCAGCTTATTTGGGGGGGCCGACGGGGAGCTGTTTTTT. This sequence joins TRBV7-2 and TRBJ2-2; tentatively, D is TRBD2 (7 bases). In germline, CDR1 is SGHTA, CDR2 FQGNSA. Trimming shortened V by 2 bases and J by 7 bases, and 14 bases separated the two germline ends. This CDR3 has 15 residues.

The chain uses TRBV27 and TRBJ1-2; 7 nucleotides align to TRBD1. The junction had 13 bases not matched to a gene; V was cut back by 5 bases and J by 4 bases. Germline-derived CDR1 and CDR2 are MNHEY and SMNVEV (reference sequence). The length of the CDR3 is 16 residues. The CDR3 here is CASSPRTGASTYGYTF. For the CDR3, the DNA is TGTGCCAGCAGTCCAAGGACAGGCGCTAGCACCTATGGCTACACCTTC.

The gene calls are TRBV9 and TRBJ2-1, with 7 bases fitting TRBD2. The CDR3 sequence is 16 residues long. Germline V gives CDR1 SGDLS, CDR2 YYNGEE. V lost 0 bases, J lost 7 bases, and 10 bases stayed unmatched. Here the CDR3 DNA reads TGTGCCAGCAGCGTAGTGGGAGGGAGGTCATTAAATGAGCAGTTCTTC. This sequence encodes CASSVVGGRSLNEQFF.

J is TRBJ2-7 and V is TRBV7-2; 8 bases map to TRBD2. The V and J ends lost 5 bases and 2 bases, in that order; junction bases with no gene match: 8. The CDR3 runs to 15 residues. Germline CDR1 is SGHTA and CDR2 is FQGNSA. This chain's CDR3 is CASSITSGATYEQYF. The CDR3 bases are TGTGCCAGCAGCATAACTAGCGGTGCCACCTACGAGCAGTACTTC.

This clone came up a few times. The J gene is TRBJ1-1, the V gene TRBV28, with 8 positions matching TRBD1. V was pared by 3 bases and J by 4 bases, with 1 base of the junction left unmatched. The V gene's germline CDR1 is MDHEN and CDR2 SYDVKM. This CDR3 has 13 residues. The CDR3 is CASSFDRGTEAFF. CDR3 DNA: TGTGCCAGCAGTTTTGACAGGGGCACTGAAGCTTTCTTT.

The chain links TRBV30 to TRBJ2-3, with 8 nucleotides matching TRBD2. The V gene end was trimmed by 7 bases and the J gene end by 2 bases; junction bases not matched to a gene: 8. The CDR3 is 14 amino acids. CDR1 GTSNPN and CDR2 SVGIG come from the germline V gene (reference sequence). The CDR3 sequence is CASGGGITTDTQYF. For the CDR3, the DNA is TGTGCCTCCGGGGGGGGAATCACCACAGATACGCAGTATTTT.

The genes are TRBV18 and TRBJ1-1; D might be TRBD1 (6 bases). This CDR3 is built from 16 residues. V lost 0 bases and J 1 base, leaving 12 bases between the germline ends. Germline lookup yields CDR1 KGHSH and CDR2 LQKENI. The CDR3 is CASSPPGHPWNTEAFF. DNA for the CDR3: TGTGCCAGCTCACCACCGGGACACCCTTGGAACACTGAAGCTTTCTTT.

The rearrangement links TRBV4-1 to TRBJ1-2, with TRBD1 identical over 12 bases. V was clipped by 0 bases and J by 8 bases; unmatched bases: 4. In germline, CDR1 is MGHRA, CDR2 YSYEKL. The length of the CDR3 is 15 residues. CDR3 sequence: CASSQEGQGAWGYTF. CDR3 coding DNA: TGCGCCAGCAGCCAAGAGGGACAGGGGGCATGGGGCTACACCTTC.

Worth noting for this clone: The germline gene is not matched at one end of the junction; a read error may be the cause. The J gene is TRBJ1-1, the V gene TRBV7-9; no reliable D call. Germline V gene data show CDR1 as SEHNR and CDR2 as FQNEAQ (reference sequence). There are 16 residues in the CDR3. CDR3 amino acids: CSSSPYGTTMNTEAFF. The CDR3, as DNA: TGTTCCAGCAGCCCATATGGTACAACCATGAACACTGAAGCTTTCTTT.

CDR3 DNA sequence: TGCGCCAGCAGCTTGAGATCGAGACAAGAGACCCAGTACTTC. Its translation is CASSLRSRQETQYF. The J gene is TRBJ2-5, the V gene TRBV5-1; D not certain. Trimming took off 1 base at V and 2 bases at J, with 9 bases between the two ends. Germline CDR1 and CDR2: SGHRS and YFSETQ. The CDR3 totals 14 residues.

V and J are TRBV18 and TRBJ1-6; 9 positions match TRBD1. Germline trimming cut 6 bases from V and 10 bases from J; bases unmatched to any gene: 7. Germline-derived CDR1 and CDR2 are KGHSH and LQKENI. The CDR3 sequence is 14 residues long. The CDR3 loop reads CASSEGQGHSPLHF. In DNA form, the CDR3 reads TGTGCCAGCTCGGAAGGACAGGGGCACTCACCCCTCCACTTT.

The sample holds a few counts of this clone. The chain employs TRBV28 and TRBJ2-2; 7 bases fit TRBD2. The length of the CDR3 is 14 residues. V lost 2 bases, J lost 4 bases, and 1 base stayed unmatched. Germline CDR1 MDHEN, CDR2 SYDVKM. This CDR3 is CASSLAGATGELFF. The CDR3, as DNA: TGTGCCAGCAGTTTAGCGGGAGCCACCGGGGAGCTGTTTTTT.

This clone was seen a few times. V is TRBV19 and J is TRBJ2-1; 9 nucleotides line up with TRBD2. CDR3 length equals 15 residues. Germline V gene lookup returns CDR1 LNHDA and CDR2 SQIVND (reference sequence). Trimming took 1 base from V and 6 from J; bases not matched to a gene: 4. The CDR3: CASSIVASGINEQFF. CDR3 nucleotide sequence: TGTGCCAGTAGTATAGTGGCTAGCGGGATCAATGAGCAGTTCTTC.

CDR3 sequence (DNA): TGTGCCAGCAGCCCACCGGGACAGCCTTATGGCTACACCTTC. Translating gives CASSPPGQPYGYTF. This sequence joins TRBV5-5 and TRBJ1-2; 7 bases are a match to TRBD1. The CDR3 consists of 14 residues. Germline trimming cut 4 bases from V and 5 bases from J; bases unmatched to any gene: 8. The germline CDR1 and CDR2 sequences are SGHKS and YYEKEE (reference sequence).

The V call is TRBV7-9, the J call TRBJ1-1; D is uncertain. In germline, CDR1 is SEHNR, CDR2 FQNEAQ (reference sequence). The V gene lost 5 bases and the J gene lost 7 bases, with 11 bases spanning the gap. The CDR3 runs 12 residues. CDR3 in amino acids: CASSLSSNEAFF. DNA for the CDR3: TGTGCCAGCAGCCTATCCTCAAATGAAGCTTTCTTT.

The rearrangement links TRBV2 to TRBJ2-2, with 10 positions matching TRBD2. The CDR3 runs to 16 residues. J was trimmed by 4 bases and V by 5 bases; bases with no gene match: 7. In germline, CDR1 is SNHLY, CDR2 FYNNEI. The CDR3: CASSPNSGRLTGELFF. CDR3 nucleotides: TGTGCCAGCAGTCCCAATAGCGGGAGGCTCACCGGGGAGCTGTTTTTT. The variable domain in full, completed from reference TRBV2 and TRBJ2-2, reads EPEVTQTPSHQVTQMGQEVILRCVPISNHLYFYWYRQILGQKVEFLVSFYNNEISEKSEIFDDQFSVERPDGSNFTLKIRSTKLEDSAMYFCASSPNSGRLTGELFFGEGSRLTVL.

V is TRBV6-6 and J is TRBJ1-2, with D possibly being TRBD1 (6 bases). Germline V CDR1 and CDR2: MNHNY, SVGAGI (reference sequence). The ends were cut back, 7 bases at V and 7 bases at J, with 19 bases in the middle. The CDR3 covers 14 residues. CDR3 region: CASIWRGGTGGYTF. Here the CDR3 DNA reads TGTGCCAGCATCTGGAGGGGGGGAACAGGTGGCTACACCTTC.

V and J are TRBV30 and TRBJ1-5; D is ambiguous. The germline gives CDR1 GTSNPN, CDR2 SVGIG (reference sequence). V lost 0 bases and J 5 bases, leaving 8 bases between the germline ends. The CDR3 is made up of 13 amino acids. The CDR3 DNA is TGTGCCTGGAGTGTAAAGGGAGATCAGCCCCAGCATTTT. It translates to CAWSVKGDQPQHF. The entire variable domain, with the rest obtained from reference TRBV30 and TRBJ1-5, is as follows: SQTIHQWPATLVQPVGSPLSLECTVEGTSNPNLYWYRQAAGRGLQLLFYSVGIGQISSEVPQNLSASRPQDRQFILSSKKLLLSDSGFYLCAWSVKGDQPQHFGDGTRLSIL.

J is TRBJ2-5 and V is TRBV9, with TRBD1 matching 7 bases. The J call may be wrong; the DNA end is better matched by TRBJ2-7. The CDR3 has 14 amino acids. The V gene's germline CDR1 is SGDLS and CDR2 YYNGEE. Here the CDR3 reads CASNSGTDTYEQYF. The DNA of the CDR3 is TGTGCCAGCAACTCCGGGACAGACACCTACGAGCAGTACTTC.

The chain joins TRBV10-3 to TRBJ2-1, with D uncertain. This CDR3 comprises 12 residues. Germline V CDR1 and CDR2: ENHRY, SYGVKD. The V and J ends lost 8 bases and 0 bases respectively, with 5 bases between them. The CDR3 region is CAIGLSYNEQFF. The CDR3 DNA reads TGTGCCATCGGCCTCTCCTACAATGAGCAGTTCTTC.

This chain connects TRBV15 to TRBJ2-1; D possibly corresponds to TRBD1 (5 bases). V was clipped by 0 bases and J by 1 base, with 7 bases between them. The CDR3 contains 15 residues. Germline CDR1 and CDR2: LNHNV and YYDKDF (reference sequence). CDR3 residues: CATSREQGSYNEQFF. The CDR3 bases are TGTGCCACCAGCAGAGAGCAGGGTTCCTACAATGAGCAGTTCTTC. The full variable domain, with the rest looked up from reference TRBV15 and TRBJ2-1, is DAMVIQNPRYQVTQFGKPVTLSCSQTLNHNVMYWYQQKSSQAPKLLFHYYDKDFNNEADTPDNFQSRRPNTSFCFLDIRSPGLGDTAMYLCATSREQGSYNEQFFGPGTRLTVL.

V usage is TRBV29-1 and J usage is TRBJ1-4; D perhaps matches TRBD1 (5 bases). Deletions cut 4 bases from V and 8 bases from J, with 17 bases between. Germline V gives CDR1 SQVTM, CDR2 ANQGSEA. CDR3 length equals 14 residues. The CDR3 reads CSVGVRGGMEKLFF. For the CDR3, the DNA is TGCAGCGTTGGGGTGAGGGGAGGAATGGAAAAACTGTTTTTT.

CDR3 in amino acids: CASSTYRIPTDTQYF. In nucleotides, the CDR3 is TGTGCCAGTAGTACCTACAGGATACCCACAGATACGCAGTATTTT. V and J are TRBV19 and TRBJ2-3, with D possibly being TRBD1 (5 bases). V shed 4 bases and J shed 2 bases, with 13 bases lying between them. CDR3 size: 15 residues. Germline V gene sequence: CDR1 LNHDA, CDR2 SQIVND (reference sequence).

In nucleotides, the CDR3 is TGTGCCAGCAGCTCCCGCGCATCCACCCGGGACACCATATATTTT. This sequence encodes CASSSRASTRDTIYF. V gene TRBV7-9 combines with J gene TRBJ1-3; the D is unclear. V was shortened by 4 bases and J by 8 bases, with 18 bases between the two germline ends. Germline V lookup: CDR1 SEHNR, CDR2 FQNEAQ (reference sequence). CDR3 length: 15 amino acids.